The sequence of this T cell receptor (beta chain) was determined in a study of T cell responses to AZD1222 COVID-19 vaccine. Findings and caveats of the study: Donors were largely white British and mainly female; clonal diversity was possibly underestimated. Sampling that yielded the repertoires occurred only after the peak T cell response. The study identified only a handful of AZD1222 recipients as seropositive at baseline.

Trimming left V 4 bases short and J 3 bases short, with 22 bases between. The CDR3 extends over 17 amino acids. The germline V gene has CDR1 SGHVS and CDR2 FNYEAQ. The data were produced by immunoSEQ multiplex PCR, yet TCRdb's version contains in-frame clones alone and is incomplete. The data contain just over 80,000 clones, 85% to 90% of them seen just once; the ten biggest clones take up over 5.5%. Remarks on this clone: The antigen remains undetermined.

The chain recombines TRBV7-6 with TRBJ2-7, with D maybe TRBD2 (7 bases). The sequence derives from an adult in good health. The specimen comprised peripheral blood, sampled on day 0 of AZD1222 vaccination. CDR3 in amino acids: CASSSMGGASSFYEQYF. The CDR3, as DNA: TGTGCCAGCAGCTCCATGGGGGGGGCAAGTTCTTTCTACGAGCAGTACTTC.